This paragraph covers one T cell receptor beta chain sequence. As yet, its antigen is unknown. Data came from immunoSEQ multiplex PCR; TCRdb stores just in-frame clones and leaves some out. The repertoire holds around 41,000 clones, around 79% seen once, with 6.3% in the top ten. The entry originates in a study of a mutant IDH1 vaccine in newly diagnosed glioma. Study context: First vaccine doses came 4-6 weeks after radiotherapy alone, or with temozolomide cycles.

The CDR3 runs 13 residues. The V end was cut by 1 base, the J end by 3 bases, with 6 bases between. Germline values: CDR1 SGHTA, CDR2 FQGNSA. Time point reported: week 23, last vaccination. Topical imiquimod was applied with each vaccine dose, which held 300 ug of mutant IDH1 20-mer peptide. This receptor was obtained from a woman aged 40 to 50 with glioma. Some clones in this sample may be carry-over from other donors' samples. The source was PBMCs, collected from a glioma patient whose treatment included an IDH1 peptide vaccine. The chain recombines TRBV7-2 with TRBJ1-1; D unclear. The CDR3 reads CASSLGMDTEAFF. In nucleotides, the CDR3 is TGTGCCAGCAGCTTAGGAATGGACACTGAAGCTTTCTTT.